This TCR beta chain originates from a study of PD-1 blockade in classical Hodgkin lymphoma. Whole-study context: Each patient was given nivolumab 3 mg/kg through a vein every 2 weeks. Overall study results and limits: Some patients began nivolumab under 1 year after ASCT. These patients were excluded from later analyses. According to reports, newly diagnosed patients had lower baseline TCR diversity than healthy donors, and relapsed/refractory patients had lower baseline TCR diversity still.

Assay: immunoSEQ multiplex PCR; the TCRdb copy retains only in-frame clones and omits some. The repertoire holds 50,000 to 65,000 clones, with 80% to 95% as singletons. From germline, CDR1 is SGHTA and CDR2 FQGTGA. With V trimmed by 1 base and J by 0 bases, 7 bases remained unmatched. This CDR3 spans 17 amino acids. Brentuximab vedotin exposure varied, and every patient relapsed after autologous stem cell transplantation. This clone came up once. What it recognizes is unknown. The receptor comes from a human donor with classical Hodgkin lymphoma. The chain links TRBV7-3 to TRBJ1-2; 8 bases map to TRBD1. Here the sequenced sample was peripheral blood mononuclear cells (PBMCs), taken before the second cycle of nivolumab. The CDR3 nucleotides read TGTGCCAGCAGCTTAAAGGCCAGGGGGCACTCTAACTATGGCTACACCTTC. Its protein product is CASSLKARGHSNYGYTF. Using reference TRBV7-3 and TRBJ1-2 for the parts outside the CDR3, the full variable domain is GAGVSQTPSNKVTEKGKYVELRCDPISGHTALYWYRQSLGQGPEFLIYFQGTGAADDSGLPNDRFFAVRPEGSVSTLKIQRTERGDSAVYLCASSLKARGHSNYGYTFGSGTRLTVV.